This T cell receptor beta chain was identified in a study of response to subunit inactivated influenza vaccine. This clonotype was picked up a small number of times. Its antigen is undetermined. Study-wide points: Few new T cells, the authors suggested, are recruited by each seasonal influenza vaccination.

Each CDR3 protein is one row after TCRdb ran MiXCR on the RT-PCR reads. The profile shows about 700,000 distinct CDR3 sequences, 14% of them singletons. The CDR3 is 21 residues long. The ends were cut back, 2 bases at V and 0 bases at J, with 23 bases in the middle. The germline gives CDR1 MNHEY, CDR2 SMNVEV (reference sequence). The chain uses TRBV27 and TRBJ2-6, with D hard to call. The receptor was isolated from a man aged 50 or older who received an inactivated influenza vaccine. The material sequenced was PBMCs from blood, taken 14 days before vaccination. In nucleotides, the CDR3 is TGTGCCAGCAGTTTAAATCCGCCCCAGCTGAGTCGGGTCTCTGGGGCCAACGTCCTGACTTTC. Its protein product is CASSLNPPQLSRVSGANVLTF.